Following are 22 T cell receptor beta chains from one sample sequenced in a study of CDR3 diversity in severe acne (dated by TCRdb to the late 2010s). Receptor libraries were prepared by PCR. The sequencing machine was an Illumina HiSeq 2000. Clones were called with MiXCR by TCRdb after fastp trimmed the public reads at Q25, and only in-frame beta chains were retained. Identical CDR3 proteins give one entry, which carries the most common genes and DNA. Across this sample there are over 70,000 distinct CDR3 sequences, with 45% to 60% seen only once. Of the sample, more than 13% is held by the ten largest clones. Source material: blood. The receptors come from a male donor in good health, without acne.

V usage is TRBV7-3 and J usage is TRBJ2-5; 11 positions agree with TRBD2. This CDR3 comprises 16 residues. Germline V gene data show CDR1 as SGHTA and CDR2 as FQGTGA. Trimming removed 4 bases from V and 2 bases from J; junction bases left unmatched: 6. DNA of the CDR3: TGTGCCAGCAGCTCCAGACTAGCGGGGCTTCAAGAGACCCAGTACTTC. Encoded protein: CASSSRLAGLQETQYF.

V is TRBV20-1 and J is TRBJ2-7; tentatively, D is TRBD1 (5 bases). The CDR3 totals 13 residues. V lost 7 bases and J 9 bases, leaving 22 bases between the germline ends. CDR1 and CDR2 from the germline V gene are DFQATT and SNEGSKA (reference sequence). CDR3 region: CSVAGQCQETQYF. The CDR3 nucleotides read TGCAGTGTGGCCGGACAATGCCAAGAGACGCAGTACTTC.

In regard to this clonotype: The final CDR3 position lacks the conserved phenylalanine or tryptophan, pointing to a likely read error. This rearrangement joins TRBV10-3 to TRBJ1-2; D might be TRBD1 (6 bases). CDR1 ENHRY and CDR2 SYGVKD come from the germline V gene. Deletions cut 3 bases from V and 8 bases from J, with 10 bases between. The CDR3 is made up of 12 amino acids. CDR3 sequence (DNA): TGTGCCATCAGTGACGACGGGGGCGGCTACACCCTC. Translated: CAISDDGGGYTL.

This clonotype was recorded many times. V is TRBV9 and J is TRBJ2-5, with no clear D. This CDR3 has 14 residues. V was clipped by 0 bases and J by 4 bases, with 10 bases between them. Germline V gene lookup returns CDR1 SGDLS and CDR2 YYNGEE. CDR3 DNA: TGTGCCAGCAGCGTAGGAAGCGTCGGAGAGACCCAGTACTTC. This sequence encodes CASSVGSVGETQYF.

This clonotype showed up just a few times. The junction departs from the called germline gene at one end, perhaps through a read error. The gene calls are TRBV15 and TRBJ2-6; D possibly corresponds to TRBD2 (6 bases). Germline-derived CDR1 and CDR2 are LNHNV and YYDKDF (reference sequence). This CDR3 has 15 residues. The CDR3 reads CATSRDPRGPNTEAF. CDR3 nucleotides: TGTGCCACCAGCAGAGATCCGCGGGGACCGAACACTGAAGCTTTC.

This clonotype was picked up many times. The chain joins TRBV3-1 to TRBJ1-6, with D hard to call. CDR1 is LGHDT, CDR2 YNNKEL, per germline (reference sequence). Between the trimmed V and J ends, which lost 1 base and 6 bases, there was a span of 10 bases. CDR3 length equals 15 residues. DNA of the CDR3: TGTGCCAGCAGCCAAGTGGAGGTCACTAATTCACCCCTCCACTTT. Translation gives CASSQVEVTNSPLHF.

V is TRBV7-9 and J is TRBJ2-6, with a weak D call TRBD1 (5 bases). CDR1 and CDR2 from the germline V gene are SEHNR and FQNEAQ (reference sequence). The V and J ends lost 2 bases and 0 bases respectively, with 14 bases between them. The CDR3 has 18 amino acids. The chain's CDR3 is CASSLIAGIDSGANVLTF. The CDR3 nucleotides are TGTGCCAGCAGCTTAATTGCAGGGATCGACTCTGGGGCCAACGTCCTGACTTTC.

This clonotype was observed at least ten times. J is TRBJ2-2 and V is TRBV7-8; 7 bases map to TRBD1. V lost 2 bases and J lost 1; bases outside the gene matches: 1. This CDR3 has 15 amino acids. CDR1 is SGHVS and CDR2 is FQNEAQ in the germline V gene. CDR3 region: CASSLRTGNTGELFF. CDR3 nucleotides: TGTGCCAGCAGCTTAAGGACAGGGAACACCGGGGAGCTGTTTTTT.

This clonotype was counted at least ten times. The V call is TRBV7-9, the J call TRBJ1-5; no clear D gene. With 5 bases removed from V and 7 bases from J, the gap between germline ends came to 9 bases. The CDR3 runs 12 residues. From germline, CDR1 is SEHNR and CDR2 FQNEAQ (reference sequence). In DNA, the CDR3 is TGTGCCAGCAGCCGGGAGGGACAGCCCCAGCATTTT. It yields the protein CASSREGQPQHF.

This clonotype was found a few times. The rearrangement uses TRBV2 and TRBJ2-7; the D gene is possibly TRBD2 (6 bases). Trimming took 6 bases from V and 3 from J, leaving 9 bases between them. Germline V gene data show CDR1 as SNHLY and CDR2 as FYNNEI. The CDR3 runs 12 residues. As DNA, the CDR3 is TGTGCCAGCAGCGAGGGACTCTACGAGCAGTACTTC. Its translation is CASSEGLYEQYF.

The table lists this clonotype with a few counts. The CDR3 carries no conserved terminal phenylalanine or tryptophan, so it likely arises from a read error. No DNA is shown, since the ends of the CDR3 on it are uncertain; the CDR3 is the one TCRdb lists. V and J are TRBV5-1 and TRBJ2-1. The germline V gene encodes CDR1 SGHRS and CDR2 YFSETQ. The CDR3 is 10 residues long, ends included. This CDR3 reads CASSWALPTL.

The chain is built from TRBV20-1 and TRBJ2-7; TRBD2 aligns across 11 bases. The germline CDR1 and CDR2 sequences are DFQATT and SNEGSKA (reference sequence). The CDR3 totals 13 residues. V gave up 6 bases and J gave up 1 base; unmatched junction bases: 2. The CDR3 sequence: CSAGTSGSYEQYF. CDR3 DNA sequence: TGCAGTGCCGGGACTAGCGGTTCCTACGAGCAGTACTTC.

The genes are TRBV2 and TRBJ1-5, with D unclear. The CDR3 loop spans 14 amino acids. The V and J ends lost 6 bases and 6 bases respectively, with 15 bases between them. Germline V gives CDR1 SNHLY, CDR2 FYNNEI. The CDR3 sequence is CASSPTEEAQPQHF. The DNA of the CDR3 is TGTGCCAGCAGCCCAACGGAAGAGGCTCAGCCCCAGCATTTT.

The chain joins TRBV24-1 to TRBJ1-1, with D hard to call. This CDR3 spans 13 amino acids. V lost 4 bases, J lost 2 bases, and 7 bases lay in between. Germline V gene lookup returns CDR1 KGHDR and CDR2 SFDVKD. As DNA, the CDR3 is TGTGCCACCAGTGAGGCCGTCAACACTGAAGCTTTCTTT. Translation: CATSEAVNTEAFF.

This clonotype appeared a few times. The V call is TRBV12-3 or TRBV12-4, the J call TRBJ1-5; D unresolved. The CDR3 runs to 14 residues. Trimming left V 5 bases short and J 4 bases short, with 12 bases between. The CDR3 protein is CASSELGVNQPQHF. The CDR3 coding sequence is TGTGCCAGCAGTGAGCTGGGAGTAAATCAGCCCCAGCATTTT.

V is TRBV25-1 and J is TRBJ2-7; D is uncertain. The CDR3 covers 11 residues. Deletions cut 5 bases from V and 6 bases from J, with 8 bases between. From germline, CDR1 is MGHDK and CDR2 SYGVNS. The CDR3: CASSNVSEQYF. CDR3 in DNA: TGTGCCAGCAGTAATGTTTCCGAGCAGTACTTC.

This clonotype was observed at least ten times. This rearrangement joins TRBV5-1 to TRBJ1-5; 9 positions agree with TRBD1. Losses at the gene ends were 4 bases for V and 2 bases for J; bases not matched to a gene: 1. The CDR3 has 14 residues. Per the germline V gene, CDR1 is SGHRS and CDR2 is YFSETQ. This chain's CDR3 is CASSRTGGNQPQHF. CDR3 nucleotides: TGCGCCAGCAGCCGGACAGGGGGCAATCAGCCCCAGCATTTT.

This chain links TRBV25-1 with TRBJ2-5; TRBD2 agrees at 11 bases. The V and J ends lost 1 base and 5 bases, in that order; junction bases with no gene match: 9. The CDR3 has 17 residues. Germline assignment: CDR1 MGHDK and CDR2 SYGVNS. CDR3: CASSELVAGGPGETQYF. The CDR3 nucleotides are TGTGCCAGCAGTGAATTGGTAGCGGGGGGGCCGGGGGAGACCCAGTACTTC.

Note on this clonotype: This CDR3 fails to terminate in the conserved phenylalanine or tryptophan, so it likely reflects a read error. It is unclear where the CDR3 begins or ends on the DNA, so no DNA is shown, and the CDR3 is as TCRdb lists it. The V call is TRBV6-5, the J call TRBJ1-4; no check of the table's D call, TRBD1, against the DNA was made. Germline CDR1 MNHEY, CDR2 SVGAGI. Including both end residues, the CDR3 is 11 amino acids long. CDR3 loop: CASSYPGQGDY.

The CDR3, as DNA: TGTGCCATCACCTCCGGGACTAGCGGGAGCCGGGCGGAGACCCAGTACTTC. This codes for CAITSGTSGSRAETQYF. The chain links TRBV10-3 to TRBJ2-5; 14 bases match TRBD2. CDR1 ENHRY and CDR2 SYGVKD come from the germline V gene. CDR3 length: 17 residues. Trimming cost V 7 bases and J 5 bases; bases outside gene matches: 12.

This clonotype was seen at least ten times. The chain carries TRBV12-3 or TRBV12-4 and TRBJ1-5, with D perhaps TRBD1 (5 bases). Trimming pared 5 bases from V and 1 base from J, leaving 15 bases between. The CDR3 runs to 16 residues. CDR3 sequence (DNA): TGTGCCAGCAGTCCCGTCCCCAGGGAAAGCAATCAGCCCCAGCATTTT. Translated, it gives CASSPVPRESNQPQHF.

The V call is TRBV7-8, the J call TRBJ1-1; 8 nucleotides match TRBD1. The CDR3 length is 16 residues. Germline lookup yields CDR1 SGHVS and CDR2 FQNEAQ. V lost 6 bases to trimming and J lost 4 bases; unmatched junction nucleotides: 13. CDR3 sequence (DNA): TGTGCCAGCAGTGCTAGAGATTACAGGGGGATCACTGAAGCTTTCTTT. Its translation: CASSARDYRGITEAFF. Based on the CDR3 plus reference TRBV7-8 and TRBJ1-1, the full variable domain is GAGVSQSPRYKVAKRGQDVALRCDPISGHVSLFWYQQALGQGPEFLTYFQNEAQLDKSGLPSDRFFAERPEGSVSTLKIQRTQQEDSAVYLCASSARDYRGITEAFFGQGTRLTVV.